The T cell receptor (beta chain) described here comes from a study of vaccination and CD4 T cells after COVID-19. Whole-study context: Convalescent donors were composed of six males and four females, of whom two were Hispanic. A CEFX pool, an HIV-1 Nef pool, or else no peptide went into the control cultures. Study-wide results and caveats: It was observed that, in convalescent patients, a median about 90% of reactive clones arose only post-vaccination.

The time point is: late sampling 161 to 241 days after vaccination in three convalescent patients. Treatment denoted: approximately 11-day PBMC culture with coronavirus spike peptide pools or control peptides (ViraFEST assay). This clonotype was seen a handful of times. The antigen is undetermined. Cultured CD4+ T-cell DNA underwent Oncomine TCR Beta short-read sequencing. In this case, cultured CD4+ T cells provided the extracted genomic DNA. Each CDR3 protein is one row after TCRdb ran MiXCR on the PCR reads. The table has some 26,000 distinct CDR3 sequences, 40% to 45% seen once; the top ten hold roughly 5%. Germline-derived CDR1 and CDR2 are MRHNA and SNTAGT. Trimming took off 8 bases at V and 4 bases at J, with 9 bases between the two ends. The CDR3 contains 11 residues.

The TCR sequence derives from a human donor who had recovered from COVID-19. The chain combines TRBV6-4 with TRBJ2-7, with unresolved D. The sample consisted of CD4+ T cells from blood, cultured in vitro, taken about 7 months after SARS-CoV-2 vaccination. The CDR3 is CASQTPYEQYF. CDR3 bases: TGTGCCAGCCAAACCCCGTACGAGCAGTACTTC.